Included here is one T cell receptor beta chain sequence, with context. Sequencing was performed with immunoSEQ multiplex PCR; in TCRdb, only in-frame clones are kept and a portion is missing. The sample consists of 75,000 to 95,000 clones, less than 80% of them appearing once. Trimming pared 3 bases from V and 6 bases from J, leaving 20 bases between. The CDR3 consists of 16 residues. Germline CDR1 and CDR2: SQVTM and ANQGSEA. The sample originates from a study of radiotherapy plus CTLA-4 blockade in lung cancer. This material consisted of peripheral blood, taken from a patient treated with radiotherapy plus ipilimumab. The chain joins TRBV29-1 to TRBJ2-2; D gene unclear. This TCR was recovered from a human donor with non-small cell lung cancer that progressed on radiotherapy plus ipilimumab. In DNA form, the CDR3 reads TGCAGCGTTGAGAACCCCACCCTAAGTTTGCCCGGGGAGCTGTTTTTT. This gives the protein CSVENPTLSLPGELFF.